This is a list of T cell receptor beta chains from one sample in a study of CD8+ T cells in alopecia areata. Method: immunoSEQ multiplex PCR; TCRdb's copy keeps in-frame clones and lacks some. Of 60,000 to 85,000 clones listed, around 61% were seen once; the top ten hold 20% to 25%. Source: CD8+ T cells sorted from blood, taken at week 24, from a patient treated with tofacitinib. Every receptor here comes from a human donor with alopecia areata. The conserved cysteine and the conserved F or W are not part of the CDR3 here. Where a row states a size, it is once, few, many or the class of an expanded clone; other rows omit it.

TRBV5-1	-	ASSLAGGQTRNTEAF
TRBV15	-	ATSSLWQGEETQY
TRBV7-9	-	ASTQGGLAGTGELF
TRBV30	-	AWSVTPGEGTEAF
TRBV4-1	-	ASSVISYNEQF
TRBV20-1	-	SASRRGQY
TRBV7-6	-	ASSLAAGGDEQY
TRBV9	once	ASSKGTGTYNSPLH
TRBV5-6	-	ASSLGAQNYGYT
TRBV6-5	-	ASSYSGQAPYEQY
TRBV6-5	-	ASGGVANTGELF
TRBV7-9	few	ASSLIAGEQF
TRBV4-2	-	ASSQGTGLNEQY
TRBV14	few	ASSPRDWENTGELF
TRBV11-1	-	ASSQDPTSPTDTQY
TRBV5-1	-	ASSMAGEGYT
TRBV29-1	-	SVEGVRGYGYT
TRBV27	-	ASSHQGPSSYEQY
TRBV14	-	ASSLDGGIYEQY
TRBV4-3	-	ASSQDRGRYEQY
TRBV7-2	-	ASSFSSGDYEQY
TRBV6-1	-	ASTVNRGWETQY
TRBV5-1	-	ASSLAGGPSQTDTQY
TRBV6-5	-	ASSYTLESYEQY
TRBV7-9	-	ASSSGLDYGYT
TRBV4-1	-	ASSHGTRYEQY
TRBV19	-	ASSKGVPQH
TRBV4-1	-	ASSPGQRLLAIYEQY
TRBV5-1	-	ASSPGTGSYEQY